The 2 T cell receptor beta chains listed next were all sequenced from one sample in a study of shared clonotypes between healthy human individuals. Profiled with immunoSEQ multiplex PCR; TCRdb holds only in-frame clones, not every one. In the table there are 730,000 or so clones, about two thirds of which are singletons. The specimen sequenced was memory CD4+ T cells sorted from blood. Subset: CD45RA-negative fraction. These receptors originate from a woman aged 25 to 39 in good health.

CDR3 in DNA: TGTGCCAGCAGCTTAACCCCAGGGGGCCCATACGAGCAGTACTTC. This translates into CASSLTPGGPYEQYF. J is TRBJ2-7 and V is TRBV11-2; 8 bases are shared with TRBD1. After removal of 2 bases from V and 4 bases from J, the junction contained 7 bases not matched to a gene. CDR1 and CDR2 (germline): SGHAT, FQNNGV. CDR3 length: 15 residues.

The chain employs TRBV11-2 and TRBJ2-7; 14 nucleotides align to TRBD2. The CDR3 covers 15 residues. V shed 4 bases, J shed 6 bases, and the junction held 5 bases outside the gene matches. Germline V gene sequence: CDR1 SGHAT, CDR2 FQNNGV. The CDR3 region has the DNA TGTGCCAGCAGCTGGGGACTAGCGGGAGCGGGCGAGCAGTACTTC. Its protein product is CASSWGLAGAGEQYF.